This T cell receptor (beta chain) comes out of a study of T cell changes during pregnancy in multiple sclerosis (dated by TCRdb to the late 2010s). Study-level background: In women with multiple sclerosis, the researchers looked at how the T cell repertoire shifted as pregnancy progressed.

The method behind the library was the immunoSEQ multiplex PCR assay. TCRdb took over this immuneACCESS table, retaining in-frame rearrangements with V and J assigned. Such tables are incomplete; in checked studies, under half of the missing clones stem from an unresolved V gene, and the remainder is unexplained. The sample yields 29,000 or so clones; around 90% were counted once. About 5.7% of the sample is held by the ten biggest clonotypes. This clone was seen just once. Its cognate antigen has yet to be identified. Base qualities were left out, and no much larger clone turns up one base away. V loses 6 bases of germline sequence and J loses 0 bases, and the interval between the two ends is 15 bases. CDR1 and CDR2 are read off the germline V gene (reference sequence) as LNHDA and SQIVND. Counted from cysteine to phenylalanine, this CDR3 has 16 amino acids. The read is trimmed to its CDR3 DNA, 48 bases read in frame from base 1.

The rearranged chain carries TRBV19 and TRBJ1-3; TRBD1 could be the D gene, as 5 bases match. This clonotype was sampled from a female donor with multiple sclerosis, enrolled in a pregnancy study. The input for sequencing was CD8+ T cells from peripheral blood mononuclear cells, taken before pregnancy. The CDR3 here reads CASRKYRNLSGNTIYF. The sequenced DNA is TGTGCCAGTAGAAAATACAGGAACCTCTCTGGAAACACCATATATTTT.